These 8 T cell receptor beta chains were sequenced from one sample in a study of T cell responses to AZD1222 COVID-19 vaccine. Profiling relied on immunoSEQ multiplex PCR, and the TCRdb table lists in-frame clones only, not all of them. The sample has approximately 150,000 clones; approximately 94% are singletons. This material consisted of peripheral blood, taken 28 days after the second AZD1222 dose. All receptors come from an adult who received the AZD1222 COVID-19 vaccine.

The CDR3 DNA is TGTGCCAGCGGAGGACAGGGGTACTACGAGCAGTACTTC. Protein product: CASGGQGYYEQYF. V usage is TRBV9 and J usage is TRBJ2-7; 9 nucleotides agree with TRBD1. The CDR3 is 13 residues long. Germline V gene sequence: CDR1 SGDLS, CDR2 YYNGEE. J gave up 3 bases and V 7 bases, and 5 bases lay outside the gene matches. Full variable domain (outside the CDR3, taken from reference TRBV9 and TRBJ2-7): DSGVTQTPKHLITATGQRVTLRCSPRSGDLSVYWYQQSLDQGLQFLIQYYNGEERAKGNILERFSAQQFPDLHSELNLSSLELGDSALYFCASGGQGYYEQYFGPGTRLTVT.

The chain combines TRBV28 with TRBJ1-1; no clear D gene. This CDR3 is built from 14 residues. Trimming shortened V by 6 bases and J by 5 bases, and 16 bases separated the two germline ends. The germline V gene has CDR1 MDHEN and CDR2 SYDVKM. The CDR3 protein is CASSRYSTTTEAFF. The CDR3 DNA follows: TGTGCCAGCAGCCGATATTCGACAACAACTGAAGCTTTCTTT.

CDR3 nucleotides: TGCAGTGCTAGTGAACCAGGGGGTGAAAAACTGTTTTTT. Translated: CSASEPGGEKLFF. The chain carries TRBV20-1 and TRBJ1-4; 7 bases agree with TRBD1. CDR1 and CDR2 (germline): DFQATT, SNEGSKA (reference sequence). The CDR3 is 13 residues long. The ends lost 3 bases at V and 7 bases at J; junction bases unmatched: 5.

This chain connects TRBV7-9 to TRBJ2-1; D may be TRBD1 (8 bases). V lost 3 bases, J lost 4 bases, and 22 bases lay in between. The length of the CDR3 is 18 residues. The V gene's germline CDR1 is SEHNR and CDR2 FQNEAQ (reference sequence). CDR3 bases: TGTGCCAGCAGCTTCCCCAGGGGGCTAGCGGAACAGTACAATGAGCAGTTCTTC. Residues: CASSFPRGLAEQYNEQFF. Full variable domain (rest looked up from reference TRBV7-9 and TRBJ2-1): DTGVSQNPRHKITKRGQNVTFRCDPISEHNRLYWYRQTLGQGPEFLTYFQNEAQLEKSRLLSDRFSAERPKGSFSTLEIQRTEQGDSAMYLCASSFPRGLAEQYNEQFFGPGTRLTVL.

CDR3 in amino acids: CAISATGYMGNDYTF. In DNA, the CDR3 is TGTGCCATCAGTGCAACAGGGTATATGGGAAATGACTACACCTTC. This chain links TRBV10-3 with TRBJ1-2, with a tentative D call TRBD1 (6 bases). Germline CDR1 is ENHRY and CDR2 is SYGVKD. The V end lost 4 bases, the J end lost 10 bases, and 22 bases lay between the germline ends. This CDR3 is built from 15 residues.

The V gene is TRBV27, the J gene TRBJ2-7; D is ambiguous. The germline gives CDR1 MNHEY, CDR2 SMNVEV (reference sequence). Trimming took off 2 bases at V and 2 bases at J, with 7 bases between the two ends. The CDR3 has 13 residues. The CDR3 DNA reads TGTGCCAGCAGTTTAACCGCTACCTACGAGCAGTACTTC. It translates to CASSLTATYEQYF.

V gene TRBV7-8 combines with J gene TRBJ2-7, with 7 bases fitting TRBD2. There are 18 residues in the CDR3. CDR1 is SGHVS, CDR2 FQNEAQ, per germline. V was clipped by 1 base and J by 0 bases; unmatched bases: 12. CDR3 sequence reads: CASSLVASGSVSSYEQYF. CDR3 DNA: TGTGCCAGCAGCTTAGTTGCTAGCGGATCCGTTAGCTCCTACGAGCAGTACTTC.

CDR3 coding DNA: TGTGCCAGCAGCGCCAGGGACAGGGCGAACACTGAAGCTTTCTTT. Its translation: CASSARDRANTEAFF. This sequence joins TRBV7-2 and TRBJ1-1, with 9 bases aligning to TRBD1. The CDR3 extends over 15 amino acids. The V gene's germline CDR1 is SGHTA and CDR2 FQGNSA. The ends lost 5 bases at V and 1 base at J; junction bases unmatched: 5. The whole variable domain, filled in from reference TRBV7-2 and TRBJ1-1, reads GAGVSQSPSNKVTEKGKDVELRCDPISGHTALYWYRQSLGQGLEFLIYFQGNSAPDKSGLPSDRFSAERTGGSVSTLTIQRTQQEDSAVYLCASSARDRANTEAFFGQGTRLTVV.